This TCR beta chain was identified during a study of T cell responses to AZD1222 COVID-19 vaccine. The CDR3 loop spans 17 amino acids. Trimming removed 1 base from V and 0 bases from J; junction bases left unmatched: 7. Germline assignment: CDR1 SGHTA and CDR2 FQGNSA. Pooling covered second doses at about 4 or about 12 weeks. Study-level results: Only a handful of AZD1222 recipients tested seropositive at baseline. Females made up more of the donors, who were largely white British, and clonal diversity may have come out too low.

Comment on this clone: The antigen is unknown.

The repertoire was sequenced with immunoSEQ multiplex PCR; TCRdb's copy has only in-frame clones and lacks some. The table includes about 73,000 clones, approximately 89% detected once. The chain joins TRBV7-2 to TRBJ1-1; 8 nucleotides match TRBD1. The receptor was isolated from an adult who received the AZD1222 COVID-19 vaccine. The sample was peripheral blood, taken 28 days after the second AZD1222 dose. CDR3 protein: CASSLVTGQGMNTEAFF. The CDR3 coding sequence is TGTGCCAGCAGCTTAGTCACCGGACAGGGAATGAACACTGAAGCTTTCTTT.